This T cell receptor beta chain came from a study of T cells in Graves' hyperthyroidism and ophthalmopathy. Overall study context: Prior to any treatment, at the point of initial diagnosis, peripheral blood was collected.

The V and J ends lost 3 bases and 5 bases respectively, with 17 bases between them. The CDR3 extends over 15 amino acids. Germline V gene lookup returns CDR1 SGHTA and CDR2 FQGNSA. Study outcomes and limitations: A model built on 13 V-J features separated ophthalmopathy from stable hyperthyroidism.

The PBMCs had their origin in 10 ml of fresh peripheral blood. The investigators amplified TCR beta CDR3 regions from RNA transcripts. In the first-round RT-PCR of the TCR CDR3, the HTBI primer set was used. TCRdb re-derived calls from the multiplex PCR reads in MiXCR, one entry per CDR3 protein. Seen here are about 290,000 distinct CDR3 sequences, roughly 20% observed once, and the top ten hold approximately 35%. There are many counts of this clonotype. Antigen: not known. This rearrangement joins TRBV7-2 to TRBJ2-7; D perhaps matches TRBD1 (6 bases). The sample consisted of blood. The TCR sequence derives from a man aged 50 to 59 with Graves' ophthalmopathy. As DNA, the CDR3 is TGTGCCAGCAGCTTTAGGACTGGCAGGGGTAACGAGCAGTACTTC. Translation: CASSFRTGRGNEQYF.